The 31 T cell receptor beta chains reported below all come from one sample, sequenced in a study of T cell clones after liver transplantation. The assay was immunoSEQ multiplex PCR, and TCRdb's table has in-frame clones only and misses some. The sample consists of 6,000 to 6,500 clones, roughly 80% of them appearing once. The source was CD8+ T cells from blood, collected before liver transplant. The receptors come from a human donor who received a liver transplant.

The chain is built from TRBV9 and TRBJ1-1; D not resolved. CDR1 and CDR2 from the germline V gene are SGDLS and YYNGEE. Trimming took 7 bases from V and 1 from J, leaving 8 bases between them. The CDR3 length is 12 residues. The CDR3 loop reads CASGAENTEAFF. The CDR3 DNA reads TGTGCCAGCGGAGCGGAGAACACTGAAGCTTTCTTT.

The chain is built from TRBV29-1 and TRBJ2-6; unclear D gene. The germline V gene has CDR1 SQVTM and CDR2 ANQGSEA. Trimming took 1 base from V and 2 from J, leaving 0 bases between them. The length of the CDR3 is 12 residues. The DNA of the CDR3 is TGCAGCGTTGAAGCTGGGGCCAACGTCCTGACTTTC. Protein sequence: CSVEAGANVLTF.

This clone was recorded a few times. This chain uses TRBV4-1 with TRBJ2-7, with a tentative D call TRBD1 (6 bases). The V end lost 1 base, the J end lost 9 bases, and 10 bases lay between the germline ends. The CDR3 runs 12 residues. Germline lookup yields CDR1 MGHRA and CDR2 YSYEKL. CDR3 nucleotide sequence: TGCGCCAGCAGCCAAGTTGGGACAATGCAGTACTTC. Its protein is CASSQVGTMQYF.

Here the CDR3 reads CASSFGGGPTDTQYF. CDR3 DNA: TGTGCCAGCAGCTTTGGCGGGGGGCCCACAGATACGCAGTATTTT. The chain employs TRBV5-6 and TRBJ2-3; 8 bases are a match to TRBD2. The CDR3 length is 15 residues. CDR1 SGHDT and CDR2 YYEEEE come from the germline V gene. The junction had 4 bases not matched to a gene; V was cut back by 2 bases and J by 2 bases.

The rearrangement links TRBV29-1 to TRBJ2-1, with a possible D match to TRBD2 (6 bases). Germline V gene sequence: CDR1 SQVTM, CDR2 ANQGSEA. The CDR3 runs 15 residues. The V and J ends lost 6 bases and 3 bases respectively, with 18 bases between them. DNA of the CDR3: TGCAGCGTAGGGGCCGGGGGAAGTATCTACAATGAGCAGTTCTTC. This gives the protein CSVGAGGSIYNEQFF.

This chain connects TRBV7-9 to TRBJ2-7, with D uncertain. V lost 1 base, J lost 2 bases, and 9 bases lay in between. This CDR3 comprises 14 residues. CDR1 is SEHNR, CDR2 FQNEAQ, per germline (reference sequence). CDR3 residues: CASSLDVRAYEQYF. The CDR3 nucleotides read TGTGCCAGCAGCTTAGACGTACGAGCCTACGAGCAGTACTTC.

Here the CDR3 DNA reads TGTGCCAGCAGCTTGGTGCCCCCAGGCGGGGAGCAGTACTTC. This encodes CASSLVPPGGEQYF. The chain carries TRBV5-6 and TRBJ2-7, with D possibly TRBD2 on 5 matching bases. This CDR3 spans 14 amino acids. Germline CDR1 SGHDT, CDR2 YYEEEE. The V end was cut by 0 bases, the J end by 7 bases, with 14 bases between.

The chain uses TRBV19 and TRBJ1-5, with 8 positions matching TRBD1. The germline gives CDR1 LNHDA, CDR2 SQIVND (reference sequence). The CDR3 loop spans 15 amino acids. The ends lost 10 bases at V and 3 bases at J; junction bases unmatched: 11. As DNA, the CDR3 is TGTGCCACCAGCCACAGGGGGGCCTTCAATCAGCCCCAGCATTTT. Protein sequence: CATSHRGAFNQPQHF.

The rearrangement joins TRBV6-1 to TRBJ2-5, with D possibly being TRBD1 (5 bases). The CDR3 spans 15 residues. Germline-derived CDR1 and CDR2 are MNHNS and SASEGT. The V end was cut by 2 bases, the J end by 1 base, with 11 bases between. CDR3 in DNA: TGTGCCAGCAGTGAACCCAGGGTTCTCCAAGAGACCCAGTACTTC. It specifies CASSEPRVLQETQYF.

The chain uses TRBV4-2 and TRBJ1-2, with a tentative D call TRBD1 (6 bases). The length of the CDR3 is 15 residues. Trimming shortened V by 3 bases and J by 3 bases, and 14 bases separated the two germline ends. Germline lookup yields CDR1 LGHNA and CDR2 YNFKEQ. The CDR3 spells CASSHLNDRYYGYTF. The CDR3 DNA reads TGTGCCAGCAGCCACCTCAACGACAGGTACTATGGCTACACCTTC.

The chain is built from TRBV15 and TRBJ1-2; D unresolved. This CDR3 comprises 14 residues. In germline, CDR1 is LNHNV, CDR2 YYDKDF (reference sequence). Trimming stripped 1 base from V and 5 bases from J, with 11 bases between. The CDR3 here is CATSRGQLPYGYTF. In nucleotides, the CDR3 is TGTGCCACCAGCAGAGGGCAGCTTCCTTATGGCTACACCTTC.

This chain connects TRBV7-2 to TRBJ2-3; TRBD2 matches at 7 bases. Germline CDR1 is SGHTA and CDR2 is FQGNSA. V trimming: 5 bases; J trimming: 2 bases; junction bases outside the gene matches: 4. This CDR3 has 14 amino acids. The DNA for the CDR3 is TGTGCCAGCAGCCCGGGGGGTGTCACAGATACGCAGTATTTT. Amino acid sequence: CASSPGGVTDTQYF.

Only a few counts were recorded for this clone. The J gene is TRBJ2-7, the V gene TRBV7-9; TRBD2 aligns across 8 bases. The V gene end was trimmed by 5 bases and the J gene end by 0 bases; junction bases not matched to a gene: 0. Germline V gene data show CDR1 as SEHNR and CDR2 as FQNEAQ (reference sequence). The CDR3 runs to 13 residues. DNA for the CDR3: TGTGCCAGCAGCAGCGGGAGCTCCTACGAGCAGTACTTC. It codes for CASSSGSSYEQYF.

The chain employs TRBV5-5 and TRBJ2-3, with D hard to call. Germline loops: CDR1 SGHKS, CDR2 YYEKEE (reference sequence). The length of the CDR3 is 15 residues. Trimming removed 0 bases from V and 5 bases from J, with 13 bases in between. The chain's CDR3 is CASSLGAKGIDTQYF. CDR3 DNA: TGTGCCAGCAGCTTGGGGGCCAAGGGAATAGATACGCAGTATTTT.

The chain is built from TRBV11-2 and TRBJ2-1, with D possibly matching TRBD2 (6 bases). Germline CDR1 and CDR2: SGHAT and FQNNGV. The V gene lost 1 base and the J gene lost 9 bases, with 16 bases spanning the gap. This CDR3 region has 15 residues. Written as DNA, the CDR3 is TGTGCCAGCAGCTTAGTCGGAGGGCCGGGGGTTGAGCAGTTCTTC. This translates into CASSLVGGPGVEQFF.

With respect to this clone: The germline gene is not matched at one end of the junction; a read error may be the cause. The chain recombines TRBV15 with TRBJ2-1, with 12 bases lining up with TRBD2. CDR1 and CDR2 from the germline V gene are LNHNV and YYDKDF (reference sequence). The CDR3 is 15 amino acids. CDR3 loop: CATSREASLAGGPLF. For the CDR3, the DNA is TGTGCCACCAGCAGAGAAGCGTCGCTAGCGGGAGGGCCTCTCTTC.

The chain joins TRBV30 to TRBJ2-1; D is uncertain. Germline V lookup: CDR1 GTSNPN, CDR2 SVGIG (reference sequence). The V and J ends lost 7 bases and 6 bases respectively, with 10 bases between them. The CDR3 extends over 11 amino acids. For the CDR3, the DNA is TGTGCCTCGGGCCCCGGCAATGAGCAGTTCTTC. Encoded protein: CASGPGNEQFF.

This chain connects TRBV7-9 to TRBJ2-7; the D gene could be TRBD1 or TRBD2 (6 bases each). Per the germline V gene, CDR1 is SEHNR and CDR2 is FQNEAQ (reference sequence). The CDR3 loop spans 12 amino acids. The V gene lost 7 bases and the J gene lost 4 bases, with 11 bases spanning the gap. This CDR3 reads CASTGGGYEQYF. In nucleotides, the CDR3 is TGTGCCAGCACCGGAGGGGGTTACGAGCAGTACTTC.

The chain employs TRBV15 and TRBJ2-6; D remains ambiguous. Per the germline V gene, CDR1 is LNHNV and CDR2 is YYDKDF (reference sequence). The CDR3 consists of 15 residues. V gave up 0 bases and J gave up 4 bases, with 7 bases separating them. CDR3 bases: TGTGCCACCAGCAGAGATCTTGAGGGGGCCAACGTCCTGACTTTC. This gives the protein CATSRDLEGANVLTF.

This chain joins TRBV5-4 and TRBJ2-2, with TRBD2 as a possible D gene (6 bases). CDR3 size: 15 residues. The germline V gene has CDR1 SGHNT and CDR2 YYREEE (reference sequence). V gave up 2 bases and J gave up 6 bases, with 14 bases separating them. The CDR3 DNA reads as TGTGCCAGCAGCTTAACACGCGGGGCGGCCGGGGAGCTGTTTTTT. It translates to CASSLTRGAAGELFF.

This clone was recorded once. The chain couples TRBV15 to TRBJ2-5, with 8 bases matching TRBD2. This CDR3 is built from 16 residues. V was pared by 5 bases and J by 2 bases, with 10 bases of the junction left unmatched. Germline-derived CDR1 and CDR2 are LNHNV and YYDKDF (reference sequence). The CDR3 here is CATSRSSGVSQETQYF. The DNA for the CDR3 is TGTGCCACCAGCCGCAGTAGCGGGGTGTCACAAGAGACCCAGTACTTC.

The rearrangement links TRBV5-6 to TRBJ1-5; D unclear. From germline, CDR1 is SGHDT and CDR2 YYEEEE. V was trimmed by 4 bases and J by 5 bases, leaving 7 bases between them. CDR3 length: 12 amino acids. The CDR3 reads CASSVGDQPQHF. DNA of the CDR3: TGTGCCAGCAGCGTCGGCGATCAGCCCCAGCATTTT. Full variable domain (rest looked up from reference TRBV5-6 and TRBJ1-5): DAGVTQSPTHLIKTRGQQVTLRCSPKSGHDTVSWYQQALGQGPQFIFQYYEEEERQRGNFPDRFSGHQFPNYSSELNVNALLLGDSALYLCASSVGDQPQHFGDGTRLSIL.

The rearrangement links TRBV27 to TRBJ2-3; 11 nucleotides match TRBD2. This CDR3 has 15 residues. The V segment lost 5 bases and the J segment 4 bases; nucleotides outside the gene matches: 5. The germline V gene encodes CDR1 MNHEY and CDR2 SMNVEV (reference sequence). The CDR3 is CASSPRLAGSDTQYF. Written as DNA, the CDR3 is TGTGCCAGCAGTCCCCGACTAGCGGGGTCAGATACGCAGTATTTT.

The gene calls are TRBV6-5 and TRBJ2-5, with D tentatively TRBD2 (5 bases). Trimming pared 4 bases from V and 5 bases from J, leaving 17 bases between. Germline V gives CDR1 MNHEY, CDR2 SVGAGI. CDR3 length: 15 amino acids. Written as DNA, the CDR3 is TGTGCCAGCAGTTTTTCCGCCACTAGGGATGAGACCCAGTACTTC. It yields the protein CASSFSATRDETQYF.

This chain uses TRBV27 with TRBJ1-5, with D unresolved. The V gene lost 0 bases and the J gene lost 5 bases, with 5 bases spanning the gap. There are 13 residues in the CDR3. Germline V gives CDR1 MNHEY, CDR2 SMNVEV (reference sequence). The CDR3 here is CASSLSFHQPQHF. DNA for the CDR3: TGTGCCAGCAGTTTATCTTTCCATCAGCCCCAGCATTTT.

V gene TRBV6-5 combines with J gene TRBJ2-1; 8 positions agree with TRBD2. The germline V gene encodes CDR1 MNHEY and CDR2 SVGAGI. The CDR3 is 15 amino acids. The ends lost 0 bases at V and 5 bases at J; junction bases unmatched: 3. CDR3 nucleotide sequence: TGTGCCAGCAGTTACTCCCGGCGGGGGGACAATGAGCAGTTCTTC. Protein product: CASSYSRRGDNEQFF.

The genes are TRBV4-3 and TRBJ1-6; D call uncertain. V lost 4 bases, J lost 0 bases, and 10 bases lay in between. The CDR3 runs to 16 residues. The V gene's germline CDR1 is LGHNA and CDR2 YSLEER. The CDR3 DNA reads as TGCGCCAGCAGCCTAGGCTGTTGCTCCTATAATTCACCCCTCCACTTT. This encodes CASSLGCCSYNSPLHF.

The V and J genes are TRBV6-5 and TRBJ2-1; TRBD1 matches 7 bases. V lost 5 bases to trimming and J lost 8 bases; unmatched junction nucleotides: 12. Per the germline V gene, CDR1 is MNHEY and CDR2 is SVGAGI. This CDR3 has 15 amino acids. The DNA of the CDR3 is TGTGCCAGCAGTCGTCCGGGGACAGAAAGACATGAGCAGTTCTTC. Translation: CASSRPGTERHEQFF.

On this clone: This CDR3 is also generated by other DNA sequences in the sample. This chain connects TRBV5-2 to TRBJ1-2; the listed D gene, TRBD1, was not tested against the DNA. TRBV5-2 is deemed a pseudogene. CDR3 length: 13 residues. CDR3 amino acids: CASSQDDSYGYTF. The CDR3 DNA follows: TGCGCCAGCAGCCAAGACGACAGCTATGGCTACACCTTC.

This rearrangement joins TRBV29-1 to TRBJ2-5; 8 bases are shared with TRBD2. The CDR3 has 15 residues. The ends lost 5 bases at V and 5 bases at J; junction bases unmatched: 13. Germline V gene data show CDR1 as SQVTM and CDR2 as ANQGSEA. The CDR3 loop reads CSVRGSDRGGETQYF. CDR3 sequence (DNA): TGCAGCGTTCGTGGGAGCGATCGCGGGGGGGAGACCCAGTACTTC.

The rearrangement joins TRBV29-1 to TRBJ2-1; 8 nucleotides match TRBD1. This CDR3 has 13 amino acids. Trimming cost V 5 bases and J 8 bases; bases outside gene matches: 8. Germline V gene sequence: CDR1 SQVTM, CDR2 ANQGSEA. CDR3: CSVPGQGTDEQFF. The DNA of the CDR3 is TGCAGCGTTCCAGGACAGGGCACTGATGAGCAGTTCTTC.